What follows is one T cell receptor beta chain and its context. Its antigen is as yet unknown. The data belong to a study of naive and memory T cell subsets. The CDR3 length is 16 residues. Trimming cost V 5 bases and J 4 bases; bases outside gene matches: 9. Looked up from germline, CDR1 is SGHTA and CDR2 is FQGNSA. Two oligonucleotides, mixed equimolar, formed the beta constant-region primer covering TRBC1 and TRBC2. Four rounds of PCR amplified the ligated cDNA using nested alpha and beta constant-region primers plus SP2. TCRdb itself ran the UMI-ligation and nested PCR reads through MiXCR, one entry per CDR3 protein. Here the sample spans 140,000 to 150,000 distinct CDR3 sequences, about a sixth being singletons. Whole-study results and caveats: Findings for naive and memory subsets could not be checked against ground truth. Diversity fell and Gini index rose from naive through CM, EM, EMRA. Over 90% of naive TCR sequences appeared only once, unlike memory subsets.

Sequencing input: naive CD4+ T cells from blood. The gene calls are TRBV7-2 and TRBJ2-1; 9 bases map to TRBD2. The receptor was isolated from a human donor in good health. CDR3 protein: CASSMRTSANYNEQFF. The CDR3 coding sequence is TGTGCCAGCAGCATGCGGACTAGCGCTAATTACAATGAGCAGTTCTTC.